This entry lists 8 T cell receptor beta chains sequenced from one sample in a study of T-cell memory formation after mild COVID-19. TCRdb independently ran MiXCR on the 5' RACE reads; one entry per CDR3 protein. Of about 290,000 distinct CDR3 sequences listed, around 17% are singletons. Sequenced material: PBMCs or a T cell subset sorted from them (not recorded which). The receptors were sampled from a man aged 18-30 years who had mild COVID-19 (a few samples of this study predate the infection). Cell type and time point are not known.

In this sample, this clonotype turned up a few times. This chain uses TRBV27 with TRBJ2-7; D ambiguous. The CDR3 is 13 amino acids. With 2 bases removed from V and 3 bases from J, the gap between germline ends came to 8 bases. The germline V gene has CDR1 MNHEY and CDR2 SMNVEV (reference sequence). The CDR3 loop is CASSLLGNYEQYF. Written as DNA, the CDR3 is TGTGCCAGCAGTTTACTTGGGAACTACGAGCAGTACTTC.

The chain links TRBV5-1 to TRBJ1-1; 7 bases map to TRBD1. The V and J ends lost 0 bases and 3 bases, in that order; junction bases with no gene match: 5. The CDR3 has 15 amino acids. In germline, CDR1 is SGHRS, CDR2 YFSETQ. The chain's CDR3 is CASSLATQGYTEAFF. The CDR3 DNA reads TGCGCCAGCAGCTTGGCCACACAGGGGTACACTGAAGCTTTCTTT.

CDR3: CSATTGTLDGEQYF. As DNA, the CDR3 is TGCAGTGCGACGACAGGGACACTGGATGGCGAGCAGTACTTC. This sequence joins TRBV20-1 and TRBJ2-7, with 7 bases identical to TRBD1. V shed 6 bases and J 6 bases; nucleotides not matched to a gene: 14. Germline-derived CDR1 and CDR2 are DFQATT and SNEGSKA (reference sequence). The CDR3 length is 14 residues.

A few counts support this clonotype. The chain uses TRBV7-8 and TRBJ1-1; D perhaps matches TRBD1 (6 bases). Germline-derived CDR1 and CDR2 are SGHVS and FQNEAQ. The V end was cut by 5 bases, the J end by 1 base, with 14 bases between. The CDR3 has 15 residues. The CDR3 sequence is CASSHWTVKNTEAFF. DNA for the CDR3: TGTGCCAGCAGCCATTGGACAGTAAAGAACACTGAAGCTTTCTTT.

This chain links TRBV6-5 with TRBJ2-1; the D is unclear. This CDR3 has 13 residues. Trimming removed 6 bases from V and 2 bases from J, with 8 bases in between. Germline assignment: CDR1 MNHEY and CDR2 SVGAGI. The CDR3 sequence: CASSGLAYNEQFF. Here the CDR3 DNA reads TGTGCCAGCAGCGGGTTGGCCTACAATGAGCAGTTCTTC.

With regard to this clonotype: One junction end does not reproduce the germline sequence, and a read error may be involved. V is TRBV6-5 and J is TRBJ1-2; no clear D. The CDR3 sequence is 13 residues long. Looked up from germline, CDR1 is MNHEY and CDR2 is SVGAGI. CDR3 sequence: CARSYWASYGYTF. CDR3 DNA: TGTGCCAGAAGTTACTGGGCCTCCTATGGCTACACCTTC.

The gene calls are TRBV7-9 and TRBJ2-1; 7 bases fit TRBD2. The CDR3 extends over 16 amino acids. Per the germline V gene, CDR1 is SEHNR and CDR2 is FQNEAQ (reference sequence). J was trimmed by 8 bases and V by 2 bases; bases with no gene match: 12. The chain's CDR3 is CASSLWVGGNRDEQFF. The CDR3 DNA reads as TGTGCCAGCAGCTTATGGGTCGGGGGGAATAGAGATGAGCAGTTCTTC.

CDR3 nucleotides: TGCGCCAGCAGCCAAGTAGCGGGCAGCAATGAGCAGTTCTTC. Its protein product is CASSQVAGSNEQFF. The gene calls are TRBV4-3 and TRBJ2-1, with 7 bases that match TRBD2. Germline loops: CDR1 LGHNA, CDR2 YSLEER. After removal of 1 base from V and 6 bases from J, the junction contained 3 bases not matched to a gene. CDR3 length: 14 amino acids.